Presented here are 20 T cell receptor beta chains from one specimen sequenced in a study of cytomegalovirus exposure and HLA in healthy donors. It was with 60 Vbeta and 13 Jbeta primers that the PCR ran. Repertoires were generated with immunoSEQ multiplex PCR, while TCRdb's copy carries only in-frame clones and drops some. Of more than 95,000 clones in the sample, approximately 79% are singletons; the top ten hold under 6.5%. The material sequenced was PBMCs. The receptors stem from a man aged 60 to 75 in good health and CMV-seropositive.

This clone was observed a handful of times. This chain links TRBV29-1 with TRBJ2-2, with TRBD2 matching over 10 bases. J lost 7 bases, V lost 4 bases, and 6 bases had no gene match. Germline assignment: CDR1 SQVTM and CDR2 ANQGSEA. The CDR3 totals 14 residues. CDR3 loop: CSVGNSGGSGELFF. The CDR3 DNA sequence: TGCAGCGTTGGGAATAGCGGGGGGAGCGGGGAGCTGTTTTTT.

The chain combines TRBV5-4 with TRBJ2-5, with TRBD1 identical over 7 bases. Germline V lookup: CDR1 SGHNT, CDR2 YYREEE (reference sequence). The CDR3 length is 14 residues. Trimming took 4 bases from V and 5 from J; bases not matched to a gene: 8. The CDR3 loop is CASSPAGGYETQYF. DNA for the CDR3: TGTGCCAGCAGCCCGGCAGGGGGTTACGAGACCCAGTACTTC.

This chain joins TRBV21-1 and TRBJ2-6; the table's D call, TRBD2, has no DNA check behind it. TRBV21-1 is recorded as a pseudogene. CDR3 size: 17 residues. The CDR3 protein is CASNTSYRERGANVLTF. In DNA form, the CDR3 reads TGTGCCAGCAACACCTCGTACCGGGAGCGGGGGGCCAACGTCCTGACTTTC.

V gene TRBV9 combines with J gene TRBJ2-2, with D perhaps TRBD1 (5 bases). Looked up from germline, CDR1 is SGDLS and CDR2 is YYNGEE. Trimming left V 2 bases short and J 4 bases short, with 15 bases between. CDR3 length: 16 residues. DNA of the CDR3: TGTGCCAGCAGCGTCCAGGCACAGGTGGGCACCGGGGAGCTGTTTTTT. Encoded protein: CASSVQAQVGTGELFF. Full variable domain (missing parts from reference TRBV9 and TRBJ2-2): DSGVTQTPKHLITATGQRVTLRCSPRSGDLSVYWYQQSLDQGLQFLIQYYNGEERAKGNILERFSAQQFPDLHSELNLSSLELGDSALYFCASSVQAQVGTGELFFGEGSRLTVL.

DNA of the CDR3: TGTGCCAGCAGCGGGGCGATCGGGACAGGAGTCTACGAGCAGTACTTC. As protein: CASSGAIGTGVYEQYF. The chain combines TRBV11-1 with TRBJ2-7, with 8 bases that match TRBD1. Germline CDR1 and CDR2: SGHAT and FQDESV (reference sequence). CDR3 length: 16 amino acids. J gave up 3 bases and V 5 bases, and 12 bases lay outside the gene matches.

This clone was detected only a few times. This sequence joins TRBV7-2 and TRBJ1-6; D gene uncertain. Germline loops: CDR1 SGHTA, CDR2 FQGNSA. The CDR3 extends over 15 amino acids. The ends were cut back, 1 base at V and 4 bases at J, with 8 bases in the middle. CDR3 nucleotides: TGTGCCAGCAGCTTAGTGGCACAGTATAATTCACCCCTCCACTTT. It yields the protein CASSLVAQYNSPLHF.

The chain couples TRBV28 to TRBJ1-2; D is unclear. V shed 5 bases and J shed 4 bases, with 20 bases lying between them. This CDR3 region has 16 residues. Per germline, CDR1 MDHEN and CDR2 SYDVKM. The CDR3 nucleotides read TGTGCCAGCAGTCTATCAGAGAAGCGGATGCTCTATGGCTACACCTTC. Translating it yields CASSLSEKRMLYGYTF.

J is TRBJ1-6 and V is TRBV25-1; TRBD1 is a possible D gene (5 bases). The CDR3 extends over 14 amino acids. Germline V gives CDR1 MGHDK, CDR2 SYGVNS. V lost 9 bases and J 5 bases, leaving 14 bases between the germline ends. The CDR3 DNA sequence: TGTGCCAGTACTGGTGGGGGGAATAATTCACCCCTCCACTTT. Its protein is CASTGGGNNSPLHF.

About this clone itself: Given the absence of the conserved phenylalanine or tryptophan at the CDR3 end, a read error is likely. The chain combines TRBV12-5 with TRBJ1-6; unclear D gene. Germline assignment: CDR1 LGHNT and CDR2 FRNRAP. The CDR3 length is 16 residues. V lost 7 bases, J lost 0 bases, and 13 bases lay in between. The CDR3 coding sequence is TGTGCTAGTGCCCAACCGCGGAGCTCCTATAATTCACCCCTCCACCTT. Translated: CASAQPRSSYNSPLHL.

This chain links TRBV7-2 with TRBJ2-5; 8 bases map to TRBD2. The CDR3 runs 15 residues. Germline V gene lookup returns CDR1 SGHTA and CDR2 FQGNSA. Losses at the gene ends were 5 bases for V and 4 bases for J; bases not matched to a gene: 9. In DNA, the CDR3 is TGTGCCAGCAGCCCAAGACTAACTAGCGGAGAGACCCAGTACTTC. It translates to CASSPRLTSGETQYF.

The J gene is TRBJ2-4, the V gene TRBV10-1; 7 nucleotides agree with TRBD1. Germline V gene sequence: CDR1 WNHNN, CDR2 SYGVQD (reference sequence). V lost 9 bases, J lost 3 bases, and 11 bases stayed unmatched. This CDR3 has 15 amino acids. The CDR3 DNA reads as TGCGCCAGTCCGCCGGGACAGACCCTCAAAAACATTCAGTACTTC. It encodes CASPPGQTLKNIQYF.

This chain uses TRBV6-5 with TRBJ1-1; D gene ambiguous. CDR3 length: 14 amino acids. CDR1 is MNHEY and CDR2 is SVGAGI in the germline V gene. V shed 5 bases and J shed 3 bases, with 13 bases lying between them. The CDR3 nucleotides read TGTGCCAGCAGTCTCCGTGCGCGCTACACTGAAGCTTTCTTT. Protein: CASSLRARYTEAFF.

The count of this clone is one. At one of its ends the junction is not consistent with the germline gene, which may arise from a read error. The chain employs TRBV4-2 and TRBJ2-5, with 9 nucleotides matching TRBD1. The germline gives CDR1 LGHNA, CDR2 YNFKEQ. This CDR3 is built from 15 residues. DNA for the CDR3: TGTGCCAGCAGCCAAGAAACAGGGGGCAGGGAGACCCAGCACTTC. It codes for CASSQETGGRETQHF.

The chain couples TRBV5-1 to TRBJ2-4; 7 nucleotides agree with TRBD1. The V and J ends lost 4 bases and 1 base, in that order; junction bases with no gene match: 8. The germline CDR1 and CDR2 sequences are SGHRS and YFSETQ. The CDR3 runs 16 residues. CDR3 loop: CASSPGQPGAKNIQYF. CDR3 sequence (DNA): TGCGCCAGCAGCCCGGGACAGCCCGGGGCCAAAAACATTCAGTACTTC.

This chain joins TRBV6-1 and TRBJ1-2, with 11 bases aligning to TRBD1. The V and J ends lost 6 bases and 6 bases, in that order; junction bases with no gene match: 9. The V gene's germline CDR1 is MNHNS and CDR2 SASEGT. CDR3 length: 15 amino acids. In DNA form, the CDR3 reads TGTGCCAGCAGCTCCGGGACAGGGGGAATGCATGGCTACACCTTC. This sequence encodes CASSSGTGGMHGYTF.

V is TRBV6-5 and J is TRBJ1-2, with TRBD1 matching over 8 bases. This CDR3 has 15 residues. The germline CDR1 and CDR2 sequences are MNHEY and SVGAGI. V lost 0 bases and J lost 5; bases outside the gene matches: 5. CDR3 sequence: CASSYSTGARYGYTF. For the CDR3, the DNA is TGTGCCAGCAGTTACTCGACAGGGGCTAGGTATGGCTACACCTTC.

In DNA form, the CDR3 reads TGTGCCAGCGCGGCGGGGGAGCAGTTCTTC. Translation gives CASAAGEQFF. V usage is TRBV2 and J usage is TRBJ2-1; the D gene is possibly TRBD2 (6 bases). Germline loops: CDR1 SNHLY, CDR2 FYNNEI. The CDR3 has 10 amino acids. Between the trimmed V and J ends, which lost 8 bases and 10 bases, there was a span of 9 bases.

This chain connects TRBV28 to TRBJ1-5; unclear D gene. The CDR3 has 12 residues. V gave up 7 bases and J gave up 3 bases, with 7 bases separating them. CDR1 is MDHEN, CDR2 SYDVKM, per germline. In DNA, the CDR3 is TGTGCCAGCATAGCACACAATCAGCCCCAGCATTTT. Residues: CASIAHNQPQHF.

This clone was counted only a few times. V gene TRBV5-3 combines with J gene TRBJ1-5; D is uncertain. TRBV5-3 is identified as an open reading frame with a role that is uncertain. V was clipped by 2 bases and J by 5 bases, with 14 bases between them. The CDR3 totals 15 residues. Here the CDR3 reads CARSFRPSGDQPQHF. The CDR3 nucleotides are TGTGCCAGAAGCTTCAGGCCTTCTGGTGATCAGCCCCAGCATTTT.

This chain joins TRBV6-5 and TRBJ2-5, with D maybe TRBD1 (5 bases). Trimming cost V 4 bases and J 1 base, with 7 bases left between them. The CDR3 runs 13 residues. CDR1 and CDR2 from the germline V gene are MNHEY and SVGAGI. CDR3: CASSFRGQETQYF. CDR3 DNA sequence: TGTGCCAGCAGTTTTAGGGGCCAAGAGACCCAGTACTTC.